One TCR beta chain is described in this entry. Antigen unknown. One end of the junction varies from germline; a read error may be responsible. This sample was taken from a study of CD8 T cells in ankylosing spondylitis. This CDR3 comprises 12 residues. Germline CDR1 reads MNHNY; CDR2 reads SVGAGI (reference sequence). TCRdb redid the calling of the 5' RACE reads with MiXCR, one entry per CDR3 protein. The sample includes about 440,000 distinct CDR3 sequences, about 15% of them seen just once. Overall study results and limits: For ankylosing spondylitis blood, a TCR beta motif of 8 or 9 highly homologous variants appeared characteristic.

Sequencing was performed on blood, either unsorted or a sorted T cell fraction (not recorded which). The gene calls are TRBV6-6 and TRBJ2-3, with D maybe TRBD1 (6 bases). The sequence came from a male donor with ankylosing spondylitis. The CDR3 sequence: CAGRGGTDTQYF. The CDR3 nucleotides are TGTGCCGGCAGGGGTGGGACAGATACGCAGTATTTT.